This T cell receptor (beta chain) was captured in a study of T cell repertoires in cytomegalovirus infection. Overall study context: Carrying CMV and the relevant HLA type showed in public TCR beta signatures.

Study findings and constraints: Dominant in the ex vivo response were TCR beta clonotypes restricted by HLA-C and specific for CMV. Cumulative public TCR beta family frequency identified carriers of CMV plus the relevant HLA.

Details on this clonotype: Its antigen is as yet unknown.

TCRdb redid the calling of the reads with MiXCR, one entry per CDR3 protein. The sample has 650,000 to 900,000 distinct CDR3 sequences, around a third seen once. Germline CDR1 is MRHNA and CDR2 is SNTAGT. The germline V and J ends were trimmed by 5 bases and 1 base, with 17 bases remaining between them. The CDR3 has 16 residues. This sample comprised cultured CD8+ T cells from PBMCs, obtained from culture after CMV antigen stimulation. The chain carries TRBV6-4 and TRBJ1-2; a weak D match, TRBD1 (6 bases). This clonotype was obtained from a human donor in good health (CMV status not recorded). Some clones in this sample may be carry-over from other donors' samples. The CDR3 sequence: CASSPTGTNFNYGYTF. The DNA for the CDR3 is TGTGCCAGCAGTCCCACAGGGACGAACTTTAACTATGGCTACACCTTC.